This T cell receptor (beta chain) was observed in a study of shared clonotypes between healthy human individuals. This CDR3 region has 16 residues. Germline V CDR1 and CDR2: SNHLY, FYNNEI. Trimming removed 4 bases from V and 5 bases from J, with 18 bases in between. The donor cohort consisted entirely of Caucasian adults residing in Nashville, Tennessee. The protocol was immunoSEQ multiplex PCR, while the TCRdb copy is restricted to in-frame clones and leaves out a portion. Found here are under 2,500,000 clones, approximately 96% of them singletons; the top ten hold more than 0.1%. This clonotype was sampled from a man aged 18 to 35 in good health. The chain is built from TRBV2 and TRBJ1-5; possible D gene TRBD1, 5 bases. Sequencing was performed on naive CD4+ T cells sorted from blood. Indicated subset: CD45RA+ positively selected. The CDR3 nucleotides are TGTGCCAGCAGTGCTCTTTGGACATTGGGGGATCAGCCCCAGCATTTT. Its translation: CASSALWTLGDQPQHF.